The 5 T cell receptor beta chains below come from one sample, sequenced in a study of T cell repertoires in cytomegalovirus infection. No cognate antigen is known for these TCRs. Each CDR3 protein gets one entry after TCRdb re-called the reads with MiXCR. This repertoire shows about 340,000 distinct CDR3 sequences, about 29% found once; its top ten account for 15% to 25%. The material sequenced was cultured PBMCs, taken from culture after CMV antigen stimulation. The receptors come from a human donor in good health (CMV status not recorded). Some clones in this sample may be carry-over from other donors' samples.

CDR3 sequence reads: CASSLAGSSSYGYTF. The CDR3 bases are TGTGCCAGCAGCTTAGCGGGGTCTTCGAGCTATGGCTACACCTTC. This chain joins TRBV7-2 and TRBJ1-2, with D unclear. The CDR3 runs 15 residues. Germline loops: CDR1 SGHTA, CDR2 FQGNSA. V shed 0 bases and J shed 4 bases, with 12 bases lying between them.

The V gene is TRBV7-6, the J gene TRBJ1-1; 7 nucleotides line up with TRBD1. The J segment lost 0 bases and the V segment lost 2 bases, leaving 3 bases of the junction unmatched. Per the germline V gene, CDR1 is SGHVS and CDR2 is FNYEAQ. The CDR3 sequence is 15 residues long. CDR3 sequence: CASSLIQGVNTEAFF. CDR3 coding DNA: TGTGCCAGCAGCTTAATTCAGGGGGTGAACACTGAAGCTTTCTTT.

A few counts support this clonotype. This chain joins TRBV19 and TRBJ1-1; D is uncertain. The germline V gene encodes CDR1 LNHDA and CDR2 SQIVND (reference sequence). This CDR3 is built from 13 residues. Trimming cost V 4 bases and J 4 bases, with 10 bases left between them. For the CDR3, the DNA is TGTGCCAGTAGTACAGGACCGAGCACTGAAGCTTTCTTT. It encodes CASSTGPSTEAFF.

This clonotype was detected only a few times. The chain uses TRBV28 and TRBJ2-3; 10 positions match TRBD2. This CDR3 region has 16 residues. J gave up 2 bases and V 6 bases, and 8 bases lay outside the gene matches. CDR1 MDHEN and CDR2 SYDVKM come from the germline V gene. In nucleotides, the CDR3 is TGTGCCAGCAGCCCCTCGGGACTAGCGTACACAGATACGCAGTATTTT. Translated: CASSPSGLAYTDTQYF. The whole variable domain, filled in from reference TRBV28 and TRBJ2-3, reads DVKVTQSSRYLVKRTGEKVFLECVQDMDHENMFWYRQDPGLGLRLIYFSYDVKMKEKGDIPEGYSVSREKKERFSLILESASTNQTSMYLCASSPSGLAYTDTQYFGPGTRLTVL.

The table lists this clonotype with many counts. The chain is built from TRBV11-3 and TRBJ2-2; D may be TRBD2 (5 bases). The CDR3 runs to 12 residues. CDR1 and CDR2 from the germline V gene are SGHNT and YENEEA. Trimming removed 3 bases at V and 7 bases at J, with 6 bases between. Written as DNA, the CDR3 is TGTGCCAGCAGCTTCGGGGACGGGGAGCTGTTTTTT. Translating it yields CASSFGDGELFF.